This T cell receptor (beta chain) was profiled in a study of T-cell reconstitution after alpha-beta-depleted transplantation in children. Unique molecular identifiers tagged the TCRbeta library. TCRdb re-called the PCR reads through MiXCR, storing one row per CDR3 protein. The sample lists around 250,000 distinct CDR3 sequences, about a quarter occurring once. Overall study findings and caveats: After one year, T-cell counts and TCRbeta diversity mostly came from new T cells.

Worth noting for this clonotype: Its antigen is unknown. The CDR3 ends on some other residue instead of the conserved phenylalanine or tryptophan, so this is likely a read error.

J gave up 4 bases and V 3 bases, and 13 bases lay outside the gene matches. CDR3 size: 17 residues. In germline, CDR1 is SGDLS, CDR2 YYNGEE. The V gene is TRBV9, the J gene TRBJ1-2; TRBD1 matches 9 bases. The sample here was PBMCs, taken before TCRalphabeta/CD19-depleted stem cell transplant. This TCR came from a girl aged 2-10 years with Fanconi anemia, due to receive a stem cell transplant. CDR3 in DNA: TGTGCCAGCAGCGCCGGGACAGGGTTCAGGTTTAGCTATGGCTACACCTCC. Its protein product is CASSAGTGFRFSYGYTS.